The 10 T cell receptor beta chains below come from one sample, sequenced in a study of blood T cell repertoires in COVID-19. Measured with immunoSEQ multiplex PCR; TCRdb has only the in-frame clones, and not every one. In the table there are 240,000 or so clones, 80% to 90% of which are singletons. What was sequenced was peripheral blood. Receptors originate from a man aged 60 to 75 with acute or convalescent COVID-19.

The chain uses TRBV27 and TRBJ1-1; a weak D match, TRBD1 (5 bases). The CDR3 has 12 amino acids. With 2 bases removed from V and 7 bases from J, the gap between germline ends came to 8 bases. CDR1 and CDR2 (germline): MNHEY, SMNVEV (reference sequence). The CDR3 spells CASSLGGGEAFF. The CDR3 nucleotides are TGTGCCAGCAGTTTAGGGGGAGGTGAAGCTTTCTTT.

This clone showed up just once. V gene TRBV13 combines with J gene TRBJ2-5, with a weak D call TRBD1 (5 bases). Germline CDR1 and CDR2: PRHDT and FYEKMQ (reference sequence). Trimming left V 5 bases short and J 4 bases short, with 11 bases between. The CDR3 has 13 residues. The CDR3 bases are TGTGCCAGCAGCACCAGGGATTCAGAGACCCAGTACTTC. This encodes CASSTRDSETQYF.

This clone was detected a few times. The rearrangement links TRBV6-2 or TRBV6-3 to TRBJ2-5, with 9 bases aligning to TRBD2. In germline, CDR1 is MNHEY, CDR2 SVGEGT. This CDR3 is built from 15 residues. The J segment lost 4 bases and the V segment lost 5 bases, leaving 8 bases of the junction unmatched. The CDR3, as DNA: TGTGCCAGCAGTGGGACTAGCAGAGCGGTAGAGACCCAGTACTTC. Amino acids: CASSGTSRAVETQYF.

This clone came up a few times. The chain uses TRBV28 and TRBJ1-5; 8 bases fit TRBD1. J lost 5 bases, V lost 7 bases, and 7 bases had no gene match. The CDR3 length is 14 residues. Per the germline V gene, CDR1 is MDHEN and CDR2 is SYDVKM. CDR3 coding DNA: TGTGCCAGCACCCCTTACAGGGGGGATCAGCCCCAGCATTTT. Protein: CASTPYRGDQPQHF. The entire variable domain, with the rest obtained from reference TRBV28 and TRBJ1-5, is as follows: DVKVTQSSRYLVKRTGEKVFLECVQDMDHENMFWYRQDPGLGLRLIYFSYDVKMKEKGDIPEGYSVSREKKERFSLILESASTNQTSMYLCASTPYRGDQPQHFGDGTRLSIL.

This clone occurred a few times. CDR3 loop: CASSPIIGGGGSLYEQYF. The CDR3 DNA is TGTGCCAGTAGCCCTATTATTGGAGGAGGGGGCTCTCTCTACGAGCAGTACTTC. The V call is TRBV19, the J call TRBJ2-7, with D possibly TRBD1 on 7 matching bases. This CDR3 is built from 18 residues. V lost 6 bases, J lost 3 bases, and 27 bases lay in between. Germline V gene data show CDR1 as LNHDA and CDR2 as SQIVND (reference sequence).

The chain links TRBV5-1 to TRBJ2-3, with 11 bases lining up with TRBD2. Per the germline V gene, CDR1 is SGHRS and CDR2 is YFSETQ. This CDR3 has 17 amino acids. After removal of 6 bases from V and 3 bases from J, the junction contained 12 bases not matched to a gene. CDR3 loop: CASTRQISGRATDTQYF. CDR3 in DNA: TGCGCCAGCACCCGCCAAATTAGCGGGAGGGCAACAGATACGCAGTATTTT.

The chain carries TRBV19 and TRBJ1-5; no definite D call. CDR1 is LNHDA and CDR2 is SQIVND in the germline V gene (reference sequence). The CDR3 covers 15 residues. V lost 3 bases and J 4 bases, leaving 13 bases between the germline ends. The CDR3 DNA is TGTGCCAGTAGTATTTGGCGGCCTGGGAATCAGCCCCAGCATTTT. Protein sequence: CASSIWRPGNQPQHF. Full variable domain (outside the CDR3, taken from reference TRBV19 and TRBJ1-5): DGGITQSPKYLFRKEGQNVTLSCEQNLNHDAMYWYRQDPGQGLRLIYYSQIVNDFQKGDIAEGYSVSREKKESFPLTVTSAQKNPTAFYLCASSIWRPGNQPQHFGDGTRLSIL.

This chain joins TRBV5-8 and TRBJ2-4; D is possibly TRBD2 (6 bases). Germline CDR1 SGHTS, CDR2 YDEGEE. The CDR3 loop spans 12 amino acids. V was clipped by 5 bases and J by 8 bases, with 11 bases between them. For the CDR3, the DNA is TGTGCCAGCAGGGGGACGGGAGACATTCAGTACTTC. Translated, it gives CASRGTGDIQYF.

V and J are TRBV11-2 and TRBJ1-1; a possible D gene is TRBD1 (5 bases). Trimming removed 0 bases from V and 3 bases from J, with 11 bases in between. In germline, CDR1 is SGHAT, CDR2 FQNNGV. The CDR3 runs to 15 residues. The CDR3 DNA follows: TGTGCCAGCAGCTTAGATCGGAGGGGTGACACTGAAGCTTTCTTT. As protein: CASSLDRRGDTEAFF.

CDR3 residues: CASSSPGGQAGANVLTF. The CDR3 coding sequence is TGTGCCAGCAGCTCTCCAGGGGGGCAAGCTGGGGCCAACGTCCTGACTTTC. The rearrangement joins TRBV7-3 to TRBJ2-6; a possible D gene is TRBD1 (7 bases). Looked up from germline, CDR1 is SGHTA and CDR2 is FQGTGA. V gave up 4 bases and J gave up 2 bases, with 15 bases separating them. The CDR3 loop spans 17 amino acids.